This T cell receptor (beta chain) was sequenced during a study of post-analysis software for immune sequencing data. Findings and caveats of the study: Five or six TRBV segments, TRBV5-6, TRBV5-1 and TRBV20-1 among them, were found more frequent in patients than controls.

This clonotype came up a few times. The antigen remains unidentified. The germline V gene encodes CDR1 MNHEY and CDR2 SMNVEV (reference sequence). The CDR3 covers 14 residues. With V trimmed by 6 bases and J by 5 bases, 10 bases remained unmatched. Unique molecular identifiers were built into the TCR beta cDNA libraries. MiXCR, applied by TCRdb to the PCR reads, yields one record per CDR3 protein. The sample contains some 500,000 distinct CDR3 sequences, roughly 45% of which appear only once. The chain couples TRBV27 to TRBJ2-7; 7 nucleotides match TRBD1. This clonotype was obtained from a girl aged 10-17 years with multiple sclerosis. The sequenced material came from blood. The CDR3 region is CASRKRQGLHEQYF. Written as DNA, the CDR3 is TGTGCCAGCAGAAAACGACAGGGTCTTCACGAGCAGTACTTC.